This T cell receptor (beta chain) was found in a study of blood T cell repertoires in COVID-19. At the level of the study: Sites in the United States, Italy and Spain provided acute and convalescent COVID-19 samples. The cDNA or gDNA used as material had been derived from T cells, B-cell-depleted T cells, or PBMCs.

Seattle patients were enrolled during active infection and followed longitudinally. Trimming at V came to 5 bases and at J to 4 bases, leaving 11 bases not matched to a gene. This CDR3 has 16 amino acids. Germline CDR1 MGHRA, CDR2 YSYEKL. Original analysis: The authors estimated nucleated cell counts from reference gene primer amplification. Some clones are missing from TCRdb's copy, which holds only in-frame ones; the method was immunoSEQ multiplex PCR. The DNA was the basis for D and trimming; V, J and clone size are from that table. The sample includes approximately 290,000 clones, approximately 83% of them seen just once.

This sequence joins TRBV4-1 and TRBJ1-2, with 9 bases lining up with TRBD1. The sample was peripheral blood. The source is a person aged 70 to 80 with COVID-19, enrolled during active disease. CDR3 DNA: TGCGCCAGCAGCTCCCTAGGGGACAGGGTGCGCTATGGCTACACCTTC. Amino acids: CASSSLGDRVRYGYTF.